The 5 T cell receptor beta chains listed next were all sequenced from one sample in a study of cytomegalovirus exposure and HLA in healthy donors. PCR used 60 Vbeta primers and 13 Jbeta primers. The data were produced by immunoSEQ multiplex PCR, yet TCRdb's version contains in-frame clones alone and is incomplete. The sample shows about 200,000 clones, around 78% of them seen only once. The sequencing sample was made of PBMCs. The receptor source for this set is a woman aged 25 to 45 in good health and CMV-seropositive.

In the case of this clone: The junction differs from germline at one of its ends, possibly a read error. The gene calls are TRBV5-3 and TRBJ2-2; TRBD1 agrees at 7 bases. TRBV5-3 is flagged as an ORF with uncertain function. The CDR3 covers 15 residues. Here the CDR3 DNA reads TGTGCCAGCAGCTTTCAGGGGGCGAACACCGGGGAGCTGTTTTTT. Encoded protein: CASSFQGANTGELFF.

This clone came up a few times. The V gene is TRBV7-9, the J gene TRBJ2-2, with 7 bases matching TRBD1. Germline loops: CDR1 SEHNR, CDR2 FQNEAQ (reference sequence). CDR3 size: 14 residues. Trimming took 4 bases from V and 4 from J; bases not matched to a gene: 3. The CDR3 DNA sequence: TGTGCCAGCAGCTCACAGGGGCGCACCGGGGAGCTGTTTTTT. Translating it yields CASSSQGRTGELFF.

This chain connects TRBV18 to TRBJ2-1; 7 nucleotides line up with TRBD1. CDR1 and CDR2 from the germline V gene are KGHSH and LQKENI. The J segment lost 2 bases and the V segment lost 3 bases, leaving 4 bases of the junction unmatched. The CDR3 consists of 15 residues. CDR3 in DNA: TGTGCCAGCTCACCTTCTACAGGGGCCTACAATGAGCAGTTCTTC. Its translation is CASSPSTGAYNEQFF.

The chain recombines TRBV4-3 with TRBJ2-1; 11 positions agree with TRBD2. The CDR3 runs to 14 residues. Germline lookup yields CDR1 LGHNA and CDR2 YSLEER. V lost 4 bases to trimming and J lost 4 bases; unmatched junction nucleotides: 0. CDR3 DNA sequence: TGCGCCAGCAGCCCTAGCGGGAGGTACAATGAGCAGTTCTTC. Translating it yields CASSPSGRYNEQFF.

The CDR3 nucleotides are TGTGCCAGCAGCGACACAGGGGGAGAGGAGACTAACTATGGCTACACCTTC. The encoded protein is CASSDTGGEETNYGYTF. The chain has TRBV7-9 and TRBJ1-2, with 8 bases that match TRBD1. V shed 5 bases, J shed 0 bases, and the junction held 11 bases outside the gene matches. Germline lookup yields CDR1 SEHNR and CDR2 FQNEAQ (reference sequence). The CDR3 sequence is 17 residues long. Complete variable domain (other parts from reference TRBV7-9 and TRBJ1-2): DTGVSQNPRHKITKRGQNVTFRCDPISEHNRLYWYRQTLGQGPEFLTYFQNEAQLEKSRLLSDRFSAERPKGSFSTLEIQRTEQGDSAMYLCASSDTGGEETNYGYTFGSGTRLTVV.